This TCR beta chain was found in a study of blood T cell repertoires in COVID-19. The V end lost 9 bases, the J end lost 8 bases, and 11 bases lay between the germline ends. The CDR3 is 11 amino acids. CDR1 is SGDLS and CDR2 is YYNGEE in the germline V gene. Individuals aged roughly 18 to 95 years were recruited from fewer than 25 US areas. Clinical histories supplied by participants themselves formed the basis of cohort assignment. In Cohort 3, a recovered donor had either two negative PCRs, clearance, or symptom resolution. Some clones are missing from TCRdb's copy, which holds only in-frame ones; the method was immunoSEQ multiplex PCR. The data contain under 150,000 clones, 83% of them singletons.

Sample: PBMCs or T cells enriched from blood (not recorded which). The TCR comes from a man aged 30 to 39 who had recovered from COVID-19. This chain uses TRBV9 with TRBJ1-4; no clear D gene. This chain's CDR3 is CATLDWEKLFF. DNA of the CDR3: TGTGCCACCCTAGACTGGGAAAAACTGTTTTTT.